The 18 T cell receptor beta chains listed next were all sequenced from one sample in a study of PD-1 blockade in classical Hodgkin lymphoma (dated by TCRdb to the early 2020s). The library was produced with the immunoSEQ multiplex PCR assay. TCRdb obtained this table from immuneACCESS and retained in-frame rearrangements with V and J assigned. These tables miss some clones; where compared with another copy, unresolved V genes account for less than half of the shortfall, and the remainder is unexplained. Across this sample there are tens of thousands of clones, with roughly 78% seen only once. 9.4% of the sample is taken by the ten largest. The label giving this sample's time point can be read as: cycle 4 day 1 (C4D1), after six to seven weeks of nivolumab. All trial patients had relapsed after autologous stem cell transplantation, with cohorts A, B and C differing in prior brentuximab vedotin exposure.

Sequencing used peripheral blood mononuclear cells (PBMCs), obtained before the fourth cycle of nivolumab. These receptors all stem from a human donor with classical Hodgkin lymphoma.

The J gene is TRBJ2-1, the V gene TRBV7-2, with D perhaps TRBD1 (5 bases). The CDR3 is 15 amino acids. V was pared by 5 bases and J by 8 bases, with 19 bases between. Looked up from germline, CDR1 is SGHTA and CDR2 is FQGNSA. The CDR3 is CASSLRDGAWDEQFF. CDR3 in DNA: TGTGCCAGCAGCCTTAGGGATGGGGCGTGGGATGAGCAGTTCTTC.

The chain combines TRBV20-1 with TRBJ2-7; possible D gene TRBD2, 6 bases. This CDR3 is built from 11 residues. Trimming left V 0 bases short and J 9 bases short, with 9 bases between. The germline gives CDR1 DFQATT, CDR2 SNEGSKA (reference sequence). CDR3 DNA sequence: TGCAGTGCTAGAGATAACGGGGGGCAGTACTTC. It yields the protein CSARDNGGQYF.

The chain combines TRBV25-1 with TRBJ2-3; a weak D match, TRBD2 (6 bases). Germline lookup yields CDR1 MGHDK and CDR2 SYGVNS. The V and J ends lost 1 base and 4 bases respectively, with 9 bases between them. The length of the CDR3 is 14 residues. CDR3 sequence (DNA): TGTGCCAGCAGTGAATTTGGCGGGGCAGATACGCAGTATTTT. It yields the protein CASSEFGGADTQYF.

To note about this clone: Since a much larger clone is just one base distant, this may be a read error. The chain employs TRBV11-2 and TRBJ1-5; no clear D gene. The CDR3 has 13 amino acids. Germline V gene data show CDR1 as SGHAT and CDR2 as FQNNGV. Trimming pared 1 base from V and 3 bases from J, leaving 4 bases between. CDR3 protein: CASSLGYNQPQHF. The CDR3 nucleotides are TGTGCCAGCAGCTTAGGTTACAATCAGCCCCAGCATTTT. Filled out from reference TRBV11-2 and TRBJ1-5, the complete variable domain reads EAGVAQSPRYKIIEKRQSVAFWCNPISGHATLYWYQQILGQGPKLLIQFQNNGVVDDSQLPKDRFSAERLKGVDSTLKIQPAKLEDSAVYLCASSLGYNQPQHFGDGTRLSIL.

The chain employs TRBV10-3 and TRBJ2-2; 8 bases align to TRBD1. The CDR3 spans 15 residues. With V trimmed by 6 bases and J by 6 bases, 9 bases remained unmatched. Looked up from germline, CDR1 is ENHRY and CDR2 is SYGVKD. The CDR3 DNA is TGTGCCATCAGCGAACGGACAGGGTACGCCGGGGAGCTGTTTTTT. It translates to CAISERTGYAGELFF.

The rearrangement links TRBV7-2 to TRBJ2-5, with 9 bases aligning to TRBD1. CDR1 and CDR2 from the germline V gene are SGHTA and FQGNSA. The length of the CDR3 is 17 residues. V gave up 1 base and J gave up 4 bases; unmatched junction bases: 10. The DNA of the CDR3 is TGTGCCAGCAGCTTAGTAGTATCGCACAGGGGGCGAGAGACCCAGTACTTC. This encodes CASSLVVSHRGRETQYF. Supplemented by reference TRBV7-2 and TRBJ2-5, the full variable domain reads GAGVSQSPSNKVTEKGKDVELRCDPISGHTALYWYRQSLGQGLEFLIYFQGNSAPDKSGLPSDRFSAERTGGSVSTLTIQRTQQEDSAVYLCASSLVVSHRGRETQYFGPGTRLLVL.

J is TRBJ2-7 and V is TRBV28; 10 nucleotides align to TRBD2. Per germline, CDR1 MDHEN and CDR2 SYDVKM. V was pared by 5 bases and J by 1 base, with 5 bases of the junction left unmatched. The CDR3 has 15 residues. The CDR3, as DNA: TGTGCCAGCAGTGCTCTAGCGGGAGTATCCTACGAGCAGTACTTC. Protein sequence: CASSALAGVSYEQYF.

V is TRBV18 and J is TRBJ2-3; 9 bases are a match to TRBD2. The CDR3 is 16 residues long. With 5 bases clipped from V and 6 bases from J, the junction kept 12 bases outside the gene matches. Looked up from germline, CDR1 is KGHSH and CDR2 is LQKENI. The CDR3, as DNA: TGTGCCAGCTCATCGTCGACGCGCGGGGGGGCCGATACGCAGTATTTT. Its protein is CASSSSTRGGADTQYF. Complete variable domain (other parts from reference TRBV18 and TRBJ2-3): NAGVMQNPRHLVRRRGQEARLRCSPMKGHSHVYWYRQLPEEGLKFMVYLQKENIIDESGMPKERFSAEFPKEGPSILRIQQVVRGDSAAYFCASSSSTRGGADTQYFGPGTRLTVL.

The genes are TRBV19 and TRBJ2-7; D possibly corresponds to TRBD1 (6 bases). CDR1 is LNHDA, CDR2 SQIVND, per germline (reference sequence). Trimming took 3 bases from V and 5 from J, leaving 14 bases between them. CDR3 length: 14 residues. The chain's CDR3 is CASSMGAPVHEQYF. The CDR3 DNA reads as TGTGCCAGTAGTATGGGGGCCCCCGTCCACGAGCAGTACTTC. The whole variable domain, remainder taken from reference TRBV19 and TRBJ2-7, is DGGITQSPKYLFRKEGQNVTLSCEQNLNHDAMYWYRQDPGQGLRLIYYSQIVNDFQKGDIAEGYSVSREKKESFPLTVTSAQKNPTAFYLCASSMGAPVHEQYFGPGTRLTVT.

This clone was seen once. The chain has TRBV7-6 and TRBJ2-7; D may match TRBD1 or TRBD2 (6 bases each). The V gene lost 1 base and the J gene lost 1 base, with 14 bases spanning the gap. Looked up from germline, CDR1 is SGHVS and CDR2 is FNYEAQ. The CDR3 is 16 amino acids. CDR3: CASSLVGGSLSYEQYF. CDR3 coding DNA: TGTGCCAGCAGCTTAGTAGGGGGGTCCCTATCCTACGAGCAGTACTTC.

The count of this clone is one. The genes are TRBV28 and TRBJ2-3; TRBD1 is a possible D gene (5 bases). Trimming took off 7 bases at V and 0 bases at J, with 11 bases between the two ends. In germline, CDR1 is MDHEN, CDR2 SYDVKM. The CDR3 contains 14 residues. CDR3 sequence: CASIDRSSTDTQYF. The CDR3 region has the DNA TGTGCCAGCATAGACAGAAGTAGCACAGATACGCAGTATTTT.

For the CDR3, the DNA is TGTGCCAGCAGTTACGCGGGAATCGGTCCAGATACGCAGTATTTT. This encodes CASSYAGIGPDTQYF. V gene TRBV6-6 combines with J gene TRBJ2-3, with a possible D match to TRBD2 (6 bases). Trimming took off 2 bases at V and 4 bases at J, with 13 bases between the two ends. CDR3 length equals 15 residues. Germline CDR1 and CDR2: MNHNY and SVGAGI (reference sequence).

The chain links TRBV7-8 to TRBJ2-7; TRBD1 agrees at 7 bases. The length of the CDR3 is 16 residues. CDR1 and CDR2 from the germline V gene are SGHVS and FQNEAQ. Unmatched junction bases numbered 7, after V lost 2 bases and J lost 0 bases. This CDR3 reads CASSLSSGQVSYEQYF. CDR3 sequence (DNA): TGTGCCAGCAGCTTAAGTTCCGGACAGGTCTCCTACGAGCAGTACTTC.

CDR3 sequence: CASSPSAGRNTEAFF. The CDR3 coding sequence is TGTGCCAGCTCACCCTCGGCAGGCCGGAACACTGAAGCTTTCTTT. The V gene is TRBV18, the J gene TRBJ1-1; D is unresolved. V lost 3 bases and J 1 base, leaving 12 bases between the germline ends. This CDR3 is 15 amino acids long. Germline assignment: CDR1 KGHSH and CDR2 LQKENI.

The rearrangement joins TRBV6-6 to TRBJ1-5, with D possibly matching TRBD1 (6 bases). Trimming shortened V by 6 bases and J by 2 bases, and 11 bases separated the two germline ends. The germline V gene encodes CDR1 MNHNY and CDR2 SVGAGI (reference sequence). This CDR3 has 14 amino acids. The CDR3 DNA sequence: TGTGCCAGCAGGCTACAGGGCGGCAATCAGCCCCAGCATTTT. Amino acids: CASRLQGGNQPQHF.

As DNA, the CDR3 is TGTGCCAGCAGCCAAGTTGGGGATGAGCAGTTCTTC. Translating gives CASSQVGDEQFF. The V and J genes are TRBV4-2 and TRBJ2-1; D uncertain. Germline V CDR1 and CDR2: LGHNA, YNFKEQ. V was cut by 1 base and J by 8 bases, with 6 bases left in between. The CDR3 length is 12 residues.

This clone was seen a single time. This chain links TRBV28 with TRBJ2-1; the D is unclear. V lost 2 bases and J lost 8, with 1 base in between. CDR3 length: 10 residues. CDR1 MDHEN and CDR2 SYDVKM come from the germline V gene. The CDR3 loop is CASSLHEQFF. CDR3 in DNA: TGTGCCAGCAGTTTACATGAGCAGTTCTTC.

The gene calls are TRBV27 and TRBJ2-3; possibly TRBD1 for D (6 bases). This CDR3 has 15 residues. Germline values: CDR1 MNHEY, CDR2 SMNVEV (reference sequence). Trimming took off 1 base at V and 6 bases at J, with 14 bases between the two ends. The CDR3 region has the DNA TGTGCCAGCAGTTTATTCGGCTACGGACAGGATACGCAGTATTTT. Its protein product is CASSLFGYGQDTQYF.